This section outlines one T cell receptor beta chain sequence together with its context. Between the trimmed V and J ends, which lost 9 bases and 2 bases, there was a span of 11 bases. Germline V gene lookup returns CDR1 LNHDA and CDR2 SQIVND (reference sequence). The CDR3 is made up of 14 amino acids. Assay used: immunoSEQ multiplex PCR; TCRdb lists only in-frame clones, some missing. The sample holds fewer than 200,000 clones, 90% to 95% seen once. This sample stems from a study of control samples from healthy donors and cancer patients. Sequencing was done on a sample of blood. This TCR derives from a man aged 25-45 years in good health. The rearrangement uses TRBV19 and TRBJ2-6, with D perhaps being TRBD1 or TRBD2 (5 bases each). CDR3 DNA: TGTGCCAGCCAAGAGGGGACTGGGGCCAACGTCCTGACTTTC. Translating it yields CASQEGTGANVLTF.